This TCR beta chain is from a study of blood T cell repertoires in COVID-19 (TCRdb year 2020). A note on the overall study: Samples covering the acute and convalescent phases of COVID-19 were provided by collaborators in the United States, Italy and Spain. The prospective study material was composed of cDNA or gDNA derived from T cells, B-cell-depleted T cells, or PBMCs. The dataset comprised deeply sampled blood TCRbeta repertoires from subjects exposed to, actively infected with, or recovered from COVID-19. The repertoires were released in a freely available public database intended as a resource for research on the immune response to SARS-CoV-2. Samples came from the ongoing ImmuneRACE study (first 160 participants) plus 1,254 subjects from 6 global collaborators. The sample metadata nearly always contained a de-identified subject ID, COVID-19 status, age in years and sex. Where available, HLA class I and class II types were obtained from metadata supplied by the sample provider rather than from assay-based typing. Overall study results and their limits: The quantity of clinical and demographic metadata differed by source and by participant and was supplied without curation.

Collaborating institutions collected whole blood in K2EDTA tubes following their own protocols. For TCRbeta analysis, collaborators shipped samples in one of three forms: frozen whole blood, isolated PBMCs, or DNA extracted from either of those sample types. The germline ends are 7 bases apart after V is trimmed by 5 bases and J by 3 bases. CDR1 and CDR2, looked up from the germline V gene, are SGHNT and YENEEA. Reading from cysteine to phenylalanine, the CDR3 counts 12 amino acids. The only DNA kept is the CDR3, 36 bases in frame from the first base. The immunoSEQ Assay, a bias-controlled multiplex PCR, was used to amplify TCRbeta CDR3 regions from genomic DNA. Per the original workflow: Nucleated cell counts per sample were estimated from amplification of reference gene primers within the assay. To quantify the absolute abundance of each unique TCRbeta CDR3 rearrangement, sequence reads were collapsed and filtered. Productive Simpson clonality was computed per sample as the square root of Simpson's diversity index over productive rearrangements. TCRdb limited this immuneACCESS table to in-frame rearrangements with V and J called. A share of clones is missing; checked studies link under half to unresolved V genes, and the rest is unexplained. V and J calls and clone size are as listed in that table; D and trimming were resolved from the DNA. The table for this sample lists about 280,000 clones; more than 75% of them were counted only once. The ten largest clones take up approximately 9% of the sample.

In the case of this clone: The antigen it recognizes is unknown. No much larger clone exists at a distance of one base, and base qualities are not known.

The receptor's source is a man between 35 and 55 years old with active or convalescent COVID-19. Recombination linked TRBV11-3 to TRBJ1-1; no D gene can be assigned with confidence. Sequenced: peripheral blood. The encoded CDR3 is CASSPSYTEAFF. The DNA is as follows: TGTGCCAGCAGCCCCTCTTACACTGAAGCTTTCTTT.